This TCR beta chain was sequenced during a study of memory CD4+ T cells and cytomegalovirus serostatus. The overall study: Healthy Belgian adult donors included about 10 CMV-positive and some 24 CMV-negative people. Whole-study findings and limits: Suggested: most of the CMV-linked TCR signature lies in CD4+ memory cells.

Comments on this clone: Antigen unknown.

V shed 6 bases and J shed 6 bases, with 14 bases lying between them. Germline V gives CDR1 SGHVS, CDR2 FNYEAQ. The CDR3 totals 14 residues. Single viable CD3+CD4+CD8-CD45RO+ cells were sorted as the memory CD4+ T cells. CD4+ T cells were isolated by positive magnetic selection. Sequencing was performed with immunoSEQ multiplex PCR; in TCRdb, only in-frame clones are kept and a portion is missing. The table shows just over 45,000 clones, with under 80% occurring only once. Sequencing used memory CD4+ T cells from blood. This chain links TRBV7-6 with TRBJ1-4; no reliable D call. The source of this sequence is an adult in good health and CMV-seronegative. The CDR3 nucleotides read TGTGCCAGCAGGCTCCACCAGATGGATGAAAAACTGTTTTTT. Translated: CASRLHQMDEKLFF.